Reported below is one TCR beta chain. This clonotype was counted ten times or more. This receptor's antigen is unknown. Qualities for individual bases were not recorded, and no much larger clone is one base off. The protocol used for the library was 5' RACE. For sequencing, an Illumina HiSeq 2500 was employed. A second roughly 6 to 11 cycle PCR used a sample-barcoded 5' primer and a J-beta primer mix. A unique molecular identifier was introduced onto each TCR beta cDNA molecule by a template-switch 5' adaptor carrying 12 random nucleotides. At least 2.5 million CDR3-containing paired-end reads were obtained from each sample. All of the RNA was converted into first-strand cDNA using the Mint cDNA synthesis kit, with a TRBC-specific oligonucleotide serving as the primer. All cDNA was treated with uracil-DNA glycosylase and then went through a first 18-cycle PCR with the universal primers M1SS and BC2_uni_R. In the original analysis: Each sample was normalized by randomly selecting 1 million high-quality reads, each carrying a distinct molecular identifier. Reads sharing molecular identifiers were discarded rather than binned into consensus sequences. MiTCR, with a Q25 quality threshold and the strictest error-elimination algorithm, was used for CDR3 identification, clonotype clustering and error correction. A nonparametric unseen species model using Euler transformation provided a lower-bound estimate of total TCR beta diversity. TCRdb reanalyzed the raw reads on its own, using fastp at Q25 for trimming and MiXCR for clone calling, and kept in-frame beta chains. CDR3 protein sequences are deduplicated, and each keeps its most common genes and DNA. The V and J calls come from TCRdb's annotation, not from the publication. The sample table holds some 940,000 distinct CDR3 sequences, of which almost 30% were seen once. Of the sample, around 9.6% is held by the ten largest clones.

The sample originates from a study of blood T cells in healthy people across ages (dated by TCRdb to between 2014 and 2017). Concerning the study at large: In model experiments, roughly one uniquely barcoded TCR beta cDNA molecule per two T cells was captured by template switching. Age-related changes in TCR beta repertoire diversity were measured in the study by deep sequencing normalized with unique cDNA molecular identifiers. The donors were divided into four age groups: young (average approximately 15 years), middle-aged (under 40), aged (about 62) and long-lived (82). Using the same blood draw, the study looked at two additional independent replicas of 1 million unique cDNA reads for two donors, one aged 18 to 30 and the other aged 80 or older. Beyond this particular receptor, the publication reports: Conclusive comparison of naive and antigen-experienced compartments was prevented by the profiling of bulk unsorted PBMCs. Estimates of total diversity based on one million sequenced T cells were regarded as lower bounds and as underestimates. As age increased, observed TCR beta diversity per million T cells dropped in a roughly linear way, and a significant reduction was already evident by age about 40. A strong correlation was found between observed TCR beta diversity and the percentage of naive T cells measured by flow cytometry. Compared with the aged group, more naive CD4+ T cells, fewer expanded clones and increased TCR diversity were shown by the long-lived group, suggesting age selection. Because donor CMV infection status was unknown, age-related changes in expanded clonotypes were potentially confounded.

Counted from cysteine to phenylalanine, this CDR3 has 16 amino acids. Only the CDR3 portion is preserved as DNA: 48 bases, with reading frame beginning at the first base. The V end gives up 3 bases and the J end 2 bases, leaving 7 bases in the junction not matched to a gene. Based on the germline V gene (reference sequence), the CDR1 and CDR2 sequences are LNHNV and YYDKDF. Systemically healthy Caucasian individuals from Russia, roughly 40 in total and aged about 6 to 100 years, were included as donors. Each donor gave ten milliliters of peripheral blood, collected into EDTA-treated Vacutainer tubes. Ficoll-Paque density-gradient centrifugation was used to isolate PBMCs, with at least 6 million per sample. Trizol reagent was used to extract total RNA from the PBMCs, yielding at least 5 micrograms per sample. For every donor, an aliquot of PBMCs went through flow cytometry to measure the percentages of naive CD45RAhigh/CD27high T cells.

These data were also filed under a second study, of T cells of mothers and their children. As that second study puts it: Nine systemically healthy Caucasian individuals served as donors, namely three mothers together with their six children. cDNA synthesis used all of the extracted RNA, with roughly 1.6 ug of RNA in each 15 ul reaction. In the second PCR, sample barcodes and 2-4 random nucleotides were introduced via the M1S primer. Over 8 million TCR beta CDR3 reads were obtained for each mother, and about 3 million reads were obtained for each child. Thymic selection shapes the output of TCR recombination in a similar way in related and unrelated pairs, and inherited differences have a minor effect. Normalized repertoire overlap was always slightly but never significantly higher in related than unrelated mother-child pairs. No persistent microchimeric T cell clones were found, with a detection sensitivity of 80 to 100 clones per million clonotypes. Deep NGS was used in the study to compare the TCR beta repertoires of mothers and children and to look for features that separate related mother-child pairs from unrelated individuals. Mothers averaged about 37 +/- 4 years of age and children averaged around 10 +/- 4 years. After adapter ligation was performed with NEBNext reagents, the libraries were sequenced on an Illumina HiSeq 2000 with 100+100 nt paired-end reads. To prevent cross-contamination, the mother and child libraries were prepared a month apart and were sequenced in separate runs. Between about 500,000 and 2,300,000 distinct TCR beta clonotypes were identified per donor. Naive TCR beta clonotypes were estimated from low-frequency clonotypes matched to each donor's FACS-determined naive share, without sorting.

The source material was blood. The source is a woman between 35 and 50 years old in good health. The chain was built from TRBV15 and TRBJ2-1; a stretch of 7 junction bases matches TRBD1. Here is the DNA: TGTGCCACCAGCAGGGGCTCAGGGGGTCCCTACAATGAGCAGTTCTTC. Its protein reads: CATSRGSGGPYNEQFF.